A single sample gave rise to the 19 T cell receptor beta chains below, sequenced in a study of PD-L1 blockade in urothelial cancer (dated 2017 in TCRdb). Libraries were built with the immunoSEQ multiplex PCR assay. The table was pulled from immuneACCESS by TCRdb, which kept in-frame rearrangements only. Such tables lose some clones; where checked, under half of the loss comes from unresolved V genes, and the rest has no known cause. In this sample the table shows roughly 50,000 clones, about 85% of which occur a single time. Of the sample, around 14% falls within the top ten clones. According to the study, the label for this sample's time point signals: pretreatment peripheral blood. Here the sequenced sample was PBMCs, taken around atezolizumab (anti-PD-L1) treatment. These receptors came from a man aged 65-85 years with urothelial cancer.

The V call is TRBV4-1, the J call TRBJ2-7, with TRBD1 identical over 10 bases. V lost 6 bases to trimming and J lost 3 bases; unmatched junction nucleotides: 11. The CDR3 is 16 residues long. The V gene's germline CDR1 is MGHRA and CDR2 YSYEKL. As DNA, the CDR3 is TGCGCCAGCAGTCGCGATTTCAGGACAGGGGGCTACGAGCAGTACTTC. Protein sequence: CASSRDFRTGGYEQYF.

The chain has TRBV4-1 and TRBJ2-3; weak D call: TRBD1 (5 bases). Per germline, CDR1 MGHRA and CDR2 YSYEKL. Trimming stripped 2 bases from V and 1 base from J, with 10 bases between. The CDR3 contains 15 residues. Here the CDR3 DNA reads TGCGCCAGCAGCCAAAGAATGGGGCGCACAGATACGCAGTATTTT. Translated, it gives CASSQRMGRTDTQYF.

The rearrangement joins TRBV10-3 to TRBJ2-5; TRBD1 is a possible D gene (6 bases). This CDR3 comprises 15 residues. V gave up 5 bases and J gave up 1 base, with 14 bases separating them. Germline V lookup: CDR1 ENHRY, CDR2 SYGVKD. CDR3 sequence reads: CAISPRQDLQETQYF. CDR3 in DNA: TGTGCCATCAGTCCCAGACAGGACCTCCAAGAGACCCAGTACTTC.

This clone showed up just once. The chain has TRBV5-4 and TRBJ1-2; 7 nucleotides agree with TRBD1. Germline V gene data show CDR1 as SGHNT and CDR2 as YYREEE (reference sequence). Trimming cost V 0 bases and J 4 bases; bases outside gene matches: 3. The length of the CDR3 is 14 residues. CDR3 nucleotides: TGTGCCAGCAGCTTGGGAGGGGACAGCTATGGCTACACCTTC. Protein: CASSLGGDSYGYTF.

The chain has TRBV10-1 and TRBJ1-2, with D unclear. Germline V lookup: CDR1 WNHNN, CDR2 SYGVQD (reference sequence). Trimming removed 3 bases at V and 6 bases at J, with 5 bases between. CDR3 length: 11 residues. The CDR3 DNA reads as TGCGCCAGCAGTGACGGAGATGGCTACACCTTC. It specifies CASSDGDGYTF.

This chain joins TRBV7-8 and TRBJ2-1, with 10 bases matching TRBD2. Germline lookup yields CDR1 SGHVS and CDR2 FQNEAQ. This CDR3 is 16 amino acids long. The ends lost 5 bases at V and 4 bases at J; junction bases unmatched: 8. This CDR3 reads CASSPSGLADYNEQFF. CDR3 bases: TGTGCCAGCAGCCCGTCCGGACTAGCGGATTACAATGAGCAGTTCTTC. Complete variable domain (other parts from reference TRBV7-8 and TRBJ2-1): GAGVSQSPRYKVAKRGQDVALRCDPISGHVSLFWYQQALGQGPEFLTYFQNEAQLDKSGLPSDRFFAERPEGSVSTLKIQRTQQEDSAVYLCASSPSGLADYNEQFFGPGTRLTVL.

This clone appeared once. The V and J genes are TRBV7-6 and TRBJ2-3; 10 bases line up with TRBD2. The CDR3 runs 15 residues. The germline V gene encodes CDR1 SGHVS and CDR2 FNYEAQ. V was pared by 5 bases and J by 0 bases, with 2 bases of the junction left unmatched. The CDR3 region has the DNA TGTGCCAGCAGCCCGACTAGCGGGAGCACAGATACGCAGTATTTT. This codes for CASSPTSGSTDTQYF.

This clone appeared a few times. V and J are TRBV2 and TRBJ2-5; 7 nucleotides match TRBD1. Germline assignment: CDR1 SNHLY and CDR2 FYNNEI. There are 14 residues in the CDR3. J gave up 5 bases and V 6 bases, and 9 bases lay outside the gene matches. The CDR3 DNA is TGTGCCAGCAGCCCCGGGACAGTTGGGGAGACCCAGTACTTC. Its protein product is CASSPGTVGETQYF.

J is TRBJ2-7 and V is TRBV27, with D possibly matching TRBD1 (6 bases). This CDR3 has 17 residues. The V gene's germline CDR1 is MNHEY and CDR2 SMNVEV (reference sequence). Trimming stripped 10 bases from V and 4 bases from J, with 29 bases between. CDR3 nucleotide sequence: TGTGCCACCTCTCGAGACCCGGGACAAGGTATTTTATACGAGCAGTACTTC. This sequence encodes CATSRDPGQGILYEQYF.

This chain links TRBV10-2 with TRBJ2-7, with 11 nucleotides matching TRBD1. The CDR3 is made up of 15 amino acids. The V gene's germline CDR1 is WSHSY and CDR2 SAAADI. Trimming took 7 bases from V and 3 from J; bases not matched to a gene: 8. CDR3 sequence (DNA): TGCGCCAGCACCCCGGGACAGGGGGTGCTCTACGAGCAGTACTTC. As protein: CASTPGQGVLYEQYF.

The CDR3 sequence is CASSRTGVGNTIYF. The DNA for the CDR3 is TGTGCCAGCAGCAGGACAGGGGTTGGAAACACCATATATTTT. The chain uses TRBV6-5 and TRBJ1-3, with 9 bases fitting TRBD1. Germline CDR1 and CDR2: MNHEY and SVGAGI. The CDR3 spans 14 residues. The ends lost 6 bases at V and 3 bases at J; junction bases unmatched: 3.

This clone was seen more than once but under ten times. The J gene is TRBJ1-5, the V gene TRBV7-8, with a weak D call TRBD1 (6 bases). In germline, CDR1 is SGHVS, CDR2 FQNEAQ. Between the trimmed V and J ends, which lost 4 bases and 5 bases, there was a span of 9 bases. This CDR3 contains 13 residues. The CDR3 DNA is TGTGCCAGCAGCTCAGGGGTGCATCAGCCCCAGCATTTT. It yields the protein CASSSGVHQPQHF.

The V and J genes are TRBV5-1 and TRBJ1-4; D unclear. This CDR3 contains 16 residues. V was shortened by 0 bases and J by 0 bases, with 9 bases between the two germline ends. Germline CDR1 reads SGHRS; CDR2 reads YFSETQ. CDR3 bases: TGCGCCAGCAGCTTGGTGCAGGCAGCAACTAATGAAAAACTGTTTTTT. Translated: CASSLVQAATNEKLFF. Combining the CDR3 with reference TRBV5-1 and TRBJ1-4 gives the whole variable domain KAGVTQTPRYLIKTRGQQVTLSCSPISGHRSVSWYQQTPGQGLQFLFEYFSETQRNKGNFPGRFSGRQFSNSRSEMNVSTLELGDSALYLCASSLVQAATNEKLFFGSGTQLSVL.

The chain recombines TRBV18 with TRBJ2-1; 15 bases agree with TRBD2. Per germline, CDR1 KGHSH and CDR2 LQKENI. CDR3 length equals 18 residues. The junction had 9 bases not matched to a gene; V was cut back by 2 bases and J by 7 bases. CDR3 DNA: TGTGCCAGCTCACCAATGAGGACAGGACTAGCGGGAGGGAATGAGCAGTTCTTC. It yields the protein CASSPMRTGLAGGNEQFF.

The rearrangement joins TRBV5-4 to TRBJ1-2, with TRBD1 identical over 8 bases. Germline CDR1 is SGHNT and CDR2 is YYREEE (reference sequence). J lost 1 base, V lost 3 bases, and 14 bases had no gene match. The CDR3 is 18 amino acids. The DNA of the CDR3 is TGTGCCAGCAGCTCCCGCCCCAGGGGGCTGCGTATTAACTATGGCTACACCTTC. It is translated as CASSSRPRGLRINYGYTF.

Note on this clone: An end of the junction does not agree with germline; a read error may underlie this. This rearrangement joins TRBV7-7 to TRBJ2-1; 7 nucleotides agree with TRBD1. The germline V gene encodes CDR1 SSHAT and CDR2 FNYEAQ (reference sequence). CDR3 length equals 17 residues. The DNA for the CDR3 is TGTGCTAGCAGCTTGGGAAGGGGGCAAAGCTCCTACAATGAGCAGTTCTTC. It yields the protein CASSLGRGQSSYNEQFF. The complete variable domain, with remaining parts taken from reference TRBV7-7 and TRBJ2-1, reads GAGVSQSPRYKVTKRGQDVTLRCDPISSHATLYWYQQALGQGPEFLTYFNYEAQPDKSGLPSDRFSAERPEGSISTLTIQRTEQRDSAMYRCASSLGRGQSSYNEQFFGPGTRLTVL.

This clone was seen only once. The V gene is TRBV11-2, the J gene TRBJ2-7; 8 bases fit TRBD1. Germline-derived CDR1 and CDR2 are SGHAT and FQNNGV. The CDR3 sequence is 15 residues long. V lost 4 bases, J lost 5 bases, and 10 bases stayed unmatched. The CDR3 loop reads CASSYTQGARNEQYF. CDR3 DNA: TGTGCCAGCAGCTACACCCAGGGGGCGAGGAACGAGCAGTACTTC.

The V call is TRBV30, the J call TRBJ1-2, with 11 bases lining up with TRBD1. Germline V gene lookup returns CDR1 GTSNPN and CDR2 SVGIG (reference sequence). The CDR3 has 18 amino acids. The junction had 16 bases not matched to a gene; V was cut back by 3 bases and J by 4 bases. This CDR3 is CAWSGRTGGTVGSYGYTF. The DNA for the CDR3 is TGTGCCTGGAGCGGAAGGACAGGGGGCACAGTTGGTAGCTATGGCTACACCTTC.

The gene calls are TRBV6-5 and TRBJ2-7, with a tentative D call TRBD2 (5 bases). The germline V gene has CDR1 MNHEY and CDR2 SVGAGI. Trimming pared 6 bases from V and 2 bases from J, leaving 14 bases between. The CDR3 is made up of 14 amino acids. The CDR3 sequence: CASSPLANPYEQYF. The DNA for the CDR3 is TGTGCCAGCAGCCCCCTAGCCAACCCCTACGAGCAGTACTTC.